The 28 T cell receptor beta chains below all came from one sample that was sequenced in a study of T cells in Graves' hyperthyroidism and ophthalmopathy. There were TCR beta CDR3 regions amplified from RNA transcripts. HTBI primers were the set used in a first-round RT-PCR of the TCR CDR3. TCRdb called the multiplex PCR reads again in MiXCR, with one record for every CDR3 protein. The sample carries about 350,000 distinct CDR3 sequences, more than 11% recorded once. Sequenced input: blood. Receptors were obtained from a woman aged 25 to 39 with Graves' hyperthyroidism.

The gene calls are TRBV14 and TRBJ2-3; 8 nucleotides match TRBD2. The germline CDR1 and CDR2 sequences are SGHDN and FVKESK. CDR3 length: 16 residues. V lost 2 bases to trimming and J lost 2 bases; unmatched junction nucleotides: 6. The CDR3 spells CASSQRSGGTTDTQYF. The CDR3 nucleotides are TGTGCCAGCAGCCAACGCAGCGGGGGAACCACAGATACGCAGTATTTT.

This clonotype was seen more than once but under ten times. The rearrangement uses TRBV30 and TRBJ2-2; TRBD1 or TRBD2 may be the D gene (5 bases each). V shed 0 bases and J shed 6 bases, with 17 bases lying between them. CDR3 length equals 16 residues. The germline V gene encodes CDR1 GTSNPN and CDR2 SVGIG (reference sequence). The DNA for the CDR3 is TGTGCCTGGAGTGTACGCCTAGGGTGGGGGTCCGGGGAGCTGTTTTTT. Translation gives CAWSVRLGWGSGELFF. The full variable domain, in which reference TRBV30 and TRBJ2-2 provide the parts outside the CDR3, is SQTIHQWPATLVQPVGSPLSLECTVEGTSNPNLYWYRQAAGRGLQLLFYSVGIGQISSEVPQNLSASRPQDRQFILSSKKLLLSDSGFYLCAWSVRLGWGSGELFFGEGSRLTVL.

The table lists this clonotype with many counts. The chain employs TRBV6-1 and TRBJ1-1; a possible D gene is TRBD1 (5 bases). The CDR3 extends over 14 amino acids. V dropped 8 bases and J dropped 4 bases, with 17 bases sitting between them. Germline-derived CDR1 and CDR2 are MNHNS and SASEGT. CDR3 sequence (DNA): TGTGCCAGCGCCGGGGGAAGGTGGACCACTGAAGCTTTCTTT. Protein: CASAGGRWTTEAFF.

This clonotype has just a few counts. The chain recombines TRBV18 with TRBJ2-2; weak D call: TRBD2 (6 bases). V lost 3 bases, J lost 1 base, and 15 bases lay in between. The CDR3 consists of 17 residues. Germline V gene data show CDR1 as KGHSH and CDR2 as LQKENI. Written as DNA, the CDR3 is TGTGCCAGCTCACCCCGGAGGCGGGACGGGAACACCGGGGAGCTGTTTTTT. Amino acids: CASSPRRRDGNTGELFF. The full variable domain, with the rest looked up from reference TRBV18 and TRBJ2-2, is NAGVMQNPRHLVRRRGQEARLRCSPMKGHSHVYWYRQLPEEGLKFMVYLQKENIIDESGMPKERFSAEFPKEGPSILRIQQVVRGDSAAYFCASSPRRRDGNTGELFFGEGSRLTVL.

Ten or more counts support this clonotype. The rearrangement uses TRBV2 and TRBJ2-5; no clear D. In germline, CDR1 is SNHLY, CDR2 FYNNEI. The CDR3 has 12 amino acids. Trimming removed 4 bases from V and 2 bases from J, with 5 bases in between. The CDR3 DNA is TGTGCCAGCAGTGCAGAGCAAGAGACCCAGTACTTC. Its translation: CASSAEQETQYF.

This clonotype was seen ten or more times. V gene TRBV11-2 combines with J gene TRBJ2-7; 11 bases are shared with TRBD1. CDR3 length equals 17 residues. V lost 5 bases to trimming and J lost 0 bases; unmatched junction nucleotides: 9. The germline gives CDR1 SGHAT, CDR2 FQNNGV. CDR3 sequence reads: CASSRTGQGAGSYEQYF. DNA for the CDR3: TGTGCCAGCAGCCGTACCGGACAGGGGGCTGGCTCCTACGAGCAGTACTTC.

This clonotype was seen at least ten times. The J gene is TRBJ1-1, the V gene TRBV12-3 or TRBV12-4; D unresolved. The V end was cut by 4 bases, the J end by 6 bases, with 9 bases between. The CDR3 extends over 12 amino acids. This CDR3 reads CASSSLRAEAFF. The DNA for the CDR3 is TGTGCCAGCAGTTCCTTGAGGGCTGAAGCTTTCTTT.

A few counts support this clonotype. V gene TRBV9 combines with J gene TRBJ2-2; 7 bases are shared with TRBD2. The germline V gene encodes CDR1 SGDLS and CDR2 YYNGEE. The CDR3 runs 16 residues. The ends lost 0 bases at V and 5 bases at J; junction bases unmatched: 7. The CDR3 nucleotides are TGTGCCAGCAGCGTAGGGTCGGGGACTAAGACCGGGGAGCTGTTTTTT. It yields the protein CASSVGSGTKTGELFF.

The table lists this clonotype with many counts. V and J are TRBV29-1 and TRBJ2-3; 11 bases map to TRBD2. The V segment lost 3 bases and the J segment 8 bases; nucleotides outside the gene matches: 7. Germline assignment: CDR1 SQVTM and CDR2 ANQGSEA. This CDR3 contains 14 residues. In nucleotides, the CDR3 is TGCAGCGTTGACAACCTAGCGGGGGGAGGTACGCAGTATTTT. It specifies CSVDNLAGGGTQYF.

This clonotype came up a few times. This sequence joins TRBV28 and TRBJ2-7, with D perhaps matching TRBD1 (6 bases). CDR1 and CDR2 (germline): MDHEN, SYDVKM. CDR3 length: 15 amino acids. V dropped 7 bases and J dropped 4 bases, with 20 bases sitting between them. CDR3 sequence (DNA): TGTGCCAGCACCTCATCTCGGTTAGGGGGATACGAGCAGTACTTC. Translating gives CASTSSRLGGYEQYF.

This clonotype was counted many times. V and J are TRBV7-2 and TRBJ2-3; 12 nucleotides match TRBD2. V gave up 5 bases and J gave up 4 bases; unmatched junction bases: 7. The CDR3 runs 16 residues. Germline V gene lookup returns CDR1 SGHTA and CDR2 FQGNSA. The CDR3 region is CASSQALAGGPDTQYF. CDR3 coding DNA: TGTGCCAGCAGCCAAGCACTAGCGGGAGGCCCAGATACGCAGTATTTT.

In this sample, this clonotype turned up a few times. The chain joins TRBV5-1 to TRBJ2-5; the D gene is possibly TRBD1 (5 bases). The CDR3 spans 18 residues. V was trimmed by 1 base and J by 1 base, leaving 20 bases between them. Germline CDR1 reads SGHRS; CDR2 reads YFSETQ. The CDR3 sequence is CASSLRGLEGRSQETQYF. CDR3 DNA: TGCGCCAGCAGCTTGAGGGGCCTAGAAGGAAGGAGCCAAGAGACCCAGTACTTC.

Ten or more counts support this clonotype. The V and J genes are TRBV29-1 and TRBJ2-7; tentative D call: TRBD1 (6 bases). Germline-derived CDR1 and CDR2 are SQVTM and ANQGSEA. The length of the CDR3 is 15 residues. V lost 7 bases, J lost 2 bases, and 21 bases lay in between. The CDR3 region has the DNA TGCAGCGCCCAGACAGGTAGGATCCCCGCCTACGAGCAGTACTTC. As protein: CSAQTGRIPAYEQYF.

This clonotype was seen a handful of times. This sequence joins TRBV4-1 and TRBJ2-5, with D perhaps TRBD1 or TRBD2 (6 bases each). The CDR3 runs to 16 residues. Trimming stripped 0 bases from V and 5 bases from J, with 16 bases between. CDR1 and CDR2 (germline): MGHRA, YSYEKL. The CDR3 DNA reads TGCGCCAGCAGCCAAGAGAGGGGGAGGTTGTGGGAGACCCAGTACTTC. Amino acids: CASSQERGRLWETQYF.

This clonotype has ten or more counts. The rearrangement uses TRBV11-3 and TRBJ2-3; 9 bases are shared with TRBD1. Per germline, CDR1 SGHNT and CDR2 YENEEA. J lost 0 bases, V lost 5 bases, and 9 bases had no gene match. The CDR3 runs to 17 residues. As DNA, the CDR3 is TGTGCCAGCAGCGCATCAGGACAGGGGAAAAGCACAGATACGCAGTATTTT. Its protein is CASSASGQGKSTDTQYF.

V gene TRBV19 combines with J gene TRBJ1-2, with D unresolved. CDR3 length: 11 amino acids. V gave up 3 bases and J gave up 5 bases, with 4 bases separating them. Per the germline V gene, CDR1 is LNHDA and CDR2 is SQIVND (reference sequence). The CDR3: CASSMGYGYTF. As DNA, the CDR3 is TGTGCCAGTAGTATGGGTTATGGCTACACCTTC.

In this sample, this clonotype turned up many times. The rearrangement uses TRBV6-1 and TRBJ2-7; TRBD2 aligns across 11 bases. J was trimmed by 2 bases and V by 3 bases; bases with no gene match: 3. The length of the CDR3 is 15 residues. Germline V gene lookup returns CDR1 MNHNS and CDR2 SASEGT. DNA for the CDR3: TGTGCCAGCAGTGAGGTAGCGGGAGGGACCTACGAGCAGTACTTC. Translated, it gives CASSEVAGGTYEQYF.

This clonotype was detected ten times or more. The chain's CDR3 is CSATRTSGKVTDTQYF. CDR3 nucleotide sequence: TGCAGTGCTACCAGGACTAGCGGGAAGGTCACAGATACGCAGTATTTT. V usage is TRBV20-1 and J usage is TRBJ2-3; 12 bases agree with TRBD2. CDR3 length: 16 residues. The germline V gene has CDR1 DFQATT and CDR2 SNEGSKA (reference sequence). The ends lost 4 bases at V and 2 bases at J; junction bases unmatched: 7.

This clonotype occurred a few times. This chain connects TRBV19 to TRBJ2-7, with D perhaps assigned TRBD1 or TRBD2 (6 bases each). Trimming took off 7 bases at V and 0 bases at J, with 13 bases between the two ends. Per germline, CDR1 LNHDA and CDR2 SQIVND (reference sequence). The CDR3 sequence is 14 residues long. The CDR3 DNA reads as TGTGCCAGTAAGGAGGGACAAAGCTCCTACGAGCAGTACTTC. Its translation is CASKEGQSSYEQYF.

This clonotype was seen only a few times. V usage is TRBV20-1 and J usage is TRBJ2-7, with D unresolved. Trimming took 4 bases from V and 5 from J, leaving 18 bases between them. The CDR3 totals 14 residues. Germline-derived CDR1 and CDR2 are DFQATT and SNEGSKA (reference sequence). The CDR3 sequence is CSATGWVLKDEQYF. The CDR3 region has the DNA TGCAGTGCTACCGGGTGGGTGCTCAAGGACGAGCAGTACTTC.

The chain combines TRBV9 with TRBJ1-2, with unresolved D. The CDR3 is 15 amino acids. The germline gives CDR1 SGDLS, CDR2 YYNGEE. V dropped 0 bases and J dropped 6 bases, with 15 bases sitting between them. CDR3 amino acids: CASSVAGARGNGYTF. The CDR3, as DNA: TGTGCCAGCAGCGTAGCAGGAGCTCGGGGAAATGGCTACACCTTC.

This chain joins TRBV5-5 and TRBJ2-7, with D perhaps TRBD2 (5 bases). This CDR3 comprises 16 residues. Per germline, CDR1 SGHKS and CDR2 YYEKEE (reference sequence). V was cut by 4 bases and J by 6 bases, with 23 bases left in between. CDR3 in DNA: TGTGCCAGCAGCCCCCGATACCGGGAAACCTCCCCCGAGCAGTACTTC. This codes for CASSPRYRETSPEQYF.

This clonotype was counted ten times or more. The V and J genes are TRBV2 and TRBJ2-5, with D perhaps TRBD2 (6 bases). Trimming removed 6 bases from V and 3 bases from J, with 14 bases in between. This CDR3 region has 14 residues. CDR1 SNHLY and CDR2 FYNNEI come from the germline V gene. CDR3 nucleotides: TGTGCCAGCAGCGTCGGGAGTCCCAAAGAGACCCAGTACTTC. Its translation is CASSVGSPKETQYF.

In its sample, this clonotype was seen many times. The V and J genes are TRBV10-3 and TRBJ1-1, with D perhaps matching TRBD1 (5 bases). Germline V gene lookup returns CDR1 ENHRY and CDR2 SYGVKD. The CDR3 runs 16 residues. V was cut by 4 bases and J by 1 base, with 16 bases left in between. The CDR3 here is CAISVDLLGTNTEAFF. The CDR3 DNA sequence: TGTGCCATCAGTGTGGACCTCCTAGGGACGAACACTGAAGCTTTCTTT.

This clonotype was seen repeatedly, ten times or more. The rearrangement links TRBV28 to TRBJ1-2; possible D gene TRBD1, 5 bases. The CDR3 runs 13 residues. Germline-derived CDR1 and CDR2 are MDHEN and SYDVKM. Trimming left V 6 bases short and J 8 bases short, with 16 bases between. DNA of the CDR3: TGTGCCAGCAGCTGGGACCTCAAAATGGGCTACACCTTC. The encoded protein is CASSWDLKMGYTF.

This clonotype has at least ten counts. This CDR3 reads CASSRDYSYEQYF. CDR3 DNA sequence: TGTGCCAGCAGCCGGGACTACTCCTACGAGCAGTACTTC. The J gene is TRBJ2-7, the V gene TRBV7-9; 7 bases are a match to TRBD2. The CDR3 runs to 13 residues. V shed 5 bases, J shed 0 bases, and the junction held 1 base outside the gene matches. In germline, CDR1 is SEHNR, CDR2 FQNEAQ (reference sequence).

This sequence joins TRBV20-1 and TRBJ2-7; 9 bases are shared with TRBD2. The V gene's germline CDR1 is DFQATT and CDR2 SNEGSKA (reference sequence). The J segment lost 4 bases and the V segment lost 1 base, leaving 5 bases of the junction unmatched. The CDR3 is 14 residues long. The CDR3 nucleotides read TGCAGTGCTAGAGGGAGCGGGAGGAATTACGAGCAGTACTTC. Translating gives CSARGSGRNYEQYF.

A remark on this clonotype: This CDR3 fails to terminate in the conserved phenylalanine or tryptophan, so it likely reflects a read error. The chain uses TRBV19 and TRBJ1-5, with TRBD1 as a possible D gene (5 bases). Germline V gene lookup returns CDR1 LNHDA and CDR2 SQIVND (reference sequence). The germline V and J ends were trimmed by 8 bases and 2 bases, with 16 bases remaining between them. CDR3 length: 15 residues. CDR3: CASHPGTPRNQPQHL. CDR3 in DNA: TGTGCCAGTCACCCAGGGACCCCGCGCAATCAGCCCCAGCATCTT.